The clone carrying this T cell receptor (beta chain) was seen a few times. Its antigen remains unknown. The sample originates from a study of T-cell memory formation after mild COVID-19. General study findings and limits: The main location of contracting CD4+ clones was CM and EM, and that of contracting CD8+ clones was EMRA.

Libraries for TCRalpha and TCRbeta carried sample barcodes and unique molecular identifiers via 5'RACE. MiXCR, run by TCRdb on the 5' RACE reads, gives a single entry per CDR3 protein. The profile shows about 50,000 distinct CDR3 sequences, 9% to 15% of them singletons. The CDR3 spans 13 residues. From germline, CDR1 is SGHAT and CDR2 FQNNGV. The trim removed 3 bases at V and 8 bases at J, leaving 2 bases unmatched. This chain connects TRBV11-2 to TRBJ2-7; 12 bases match TRBD1. The sample comprised PBMCs or a T cell subset sorted from them (not recorded which). The sequence was collected from a young man who had mild COVID-19 (a few samples of this study predate the infection). Cell type and time point are not known. The CDR3 sequence: CASSLGTGGKQYV. The CDR3, as DNA: TGTGCCAGCAGCTTGGGGACAGGGGGCAAGCAGTACGTC.